This T cell receptor (beta chain) was sequenced for a study of CD8+CD57+ T cells in acquired aplastic anemia. Study findings and constraints: Between patients and controls, approximately 29 CD8+ CDR3 sequences were found in common.

This clonotype was counted only a few times. The target antigen is unknown. The use of genomic DNA as template underpinned the TCR beta VDJ and CDR3 profiling. A single record per CDR3 protein comes from TCRdb applying MiXCR to the reads. The sample yields about 58,000 distinct CDR3 sequences, around 60% seen once. The CDR3 spans 15 residues. Germline assignment: CDR1 SGHVS and CDR2 FNYEAQ. V lost 0 bases, J lost 8 bases, and 5 bases stayed unmatched. Sequencing involved patients with CD8+CD57+ cell expansion previously shown by flow cytometry. Acquired aplastic anemia of severe grade affected all patients. Blood came from patients not yet given any therapy.

The chain combines TRBV7-6 with TRBJ2-1; 9 bases match TRBD2. Source material: sorted CD4+, CD8+, or CD8+CD57+ T cells (not recorded which) from PBMCs. This receptor was obtained from a human donor with aplastic anemia. The CDR3 nucleotides are TGTGCCAGCAGCTTAGCGGGCGGGGGGGCCGATGAGCAGTTCTTC. It translates to CASSLAGGGADEQFF. The variable domain in full, completed from reference TRBV7-6 and TRBJ2-1, reads GAGVSQSPRYKVTKRGQDVALRCDPISGHVSLYWYRQALGQGPEFLTYFNYEAQQDKSGLPNDRFSAERPEGSISTLTIQRTEQRDSAMYRCASSLAGGGADEQFFGPGTRLTVL.